Below are 5 T cell receptor beta chains sequenced from a single sample in a study of T cell responses to AZD1222 COVID-19 vaccine. Generated by immunoSEQ multiplex PCR, the TCRdb table keeps only in-frame clones and is missing some. The sample includes about 110,000 clones, about 90% seen only once; the top ten take roughly 15%. The source was peripheral blood, collected 28 days after the second AZD1222 dose. Receptors were obtained from an adult who received the AZD1222 COVID-19 vaccine.

This clone was counted at least ten times. This chain connects TRBV10-3 to TRBJ2-2, with a weak D call TRBD1 (6 bases). Germline CDR1 reads ENHRY; CDR2 reads SYGVKD. V was shortened by 5 bases and J by 5 bases, with 15 bases between the two germline ends. The CDR3 runs 15 residues. The CDR3 DNA is TGTGCCATCAGTCGGGACAAGTCCTTTACCGGGGAGCTGTTTTTT. It translates to CAISRDKSFTGELFF.

The genes are TRBV29-1 and TRBJ2-3, with D hard to call. CDR3 length: 14 residues. Germline lookup yields CDR1 SQVTM and CDR2 ANQGSEA. V shed 8 bases and J shed 6 bases, with 21 bases lying between them. CDR3 DNA: TGCAGCAGTGCGGTTGGGCGCCCCGGGGATACGCAGTATTTT. Translating gives CSSAVGRPGDTQYF.

This rearrangement joins TRBV20-1 to TRBJ2-1, with D perhaps given as TRBD1 or TRBD2 (5 bases each). The CDR3 spans 10 residues. The germline V gene has CDR1 DFQATT and CDR2 SNEGSKA (reference sequence). V lost 6 bases and J 7 bases, leaving 7 bases between the germline ends. This CDR3 reads CSAEGNEQFF. The CDR3 coding sequence is TGCAGTGCCGAGGGGAATGAGCAGTTCTTC.

This sequence joins TRBV29-1 and TRBJ2-7, with 7 bases identical to TRBD1. The CDR3 is made up of 17 amino acids. The germline V gene has CDR1 SQVTM and CDR2 ANQGSEA. V lost 4 bases and J lost 7; bases outside the gene matches: 22. The CDR3 DNA reads TGCAGCGTTGCCCCAAGGGGGCTCGAGCCCTCTTCGGGGGAGCAGTACTTC. It translates to CSVAPRGLEPSSGEQYF.

This sequence joins TRBV9 and TRBJ2-7; D is ambiguous. V was pared by 0 bases and J by 1 base, with 5 bases between. Germline CDR1 reads SGDLS; CDR2 reads YYNGEE. CDR3 length: 13 residues. CDR3 in DNA: TGTGCCAGCAGCGTAGGACATTCCTACGAGCAGTACTTC. Its translation: CASSVGHSYEQYF.